One and the same sample provided the 7 T cell receptor beta chains below, sequenced in a study of T cell responses to AZD1222 COVID-19 vaccine. The protocol was immunoSEQ multiplex PCR, while the TCRdb copy is restricted to in-frame clones and leaves out a portion. The table lists 150,000 to 200,000 clones, 90% to 95% of them singletons. The starting material was peripheral blood, obtained 28 days after the second AZD1222 dose. Every receptor here comes from an adult who received the AZD1222 COVID-19 vaccine.

This sequence joins TRBV4-2 and TRBJ1-2, with D unclear. V lost 2 bases and J 7 bases, leaving 23 bases between the germline ends. CDR1 is LGHNA, CDR2 YNFKEQ, per germline. This CDR3 is 17 amino acids long. CDR3 sequence reads: CASSQYSGSSKGSGYTF. CDR3 sequence (DNA): TGTGCCAGCAGCCAATACTCCGGGTCCTCCAAAGGAAGTGGCTACACCTTC.

V usage is TRBV11-2 and J usage is TRBJ2-5; 12 bases map to TRBD2. V was clipped by 5 bases and J by 1 base; unmatched bases: 8. CDR1 is SGHAT, CDR2 FQNNGV, per germline. This CDR3 has 17 residues. CDR3: CASSLRLAGVSQETQYF. CDR3 DNA: TGTGCCAGCAGCCTAAGACTAGCGGGAGTTTCCCAAGAGACCCAGTACTTC.

V is TRBV7-8 and J is TRBJ2-5; TRBD1 aligns across 11 bases. This CDR3 has 16 residues. V was pared by 2 bases and J by 2 bases, with 4 bases of the junction left unmatched. Germline-derived CDR1 and CDR2 are SGHVS and FQNEAQ. CDR3 DNA: TGTGCCAGCAGCTTACTTGGGACAGGGGGTCAAGAGACCCAGTACTTC. This encodes CASSLLGTGGQETQYF. The complete variable domain, with remaining parts taken from reference TRBV7-8 and TRBJ2-5, reads GAGVSQSPRYKVAKRGQDVALRCDPISGHVSLFWYQQALGQGPEFLTYFQNEAQLDKSGLPSDRFFAERPEGSVSTLKIQRTQQEDSAVYLCASSLLGTGGQETQYFGPGTRLLVL.

The chain carries TRBV5-5 and TRBJ2-6; D unclear. Trimming left V 0 bases short and J 1 base short, with 11 bases between. The CDR3 covers 17 residues. The germline V gene has CDR1 SGHKS and CDR2 YYEKEE (reference sequence). The CDR3 sequence: CASSLDVGQSGANVLTF. The CDR3 coding sequence is TGTGCCAGCAGCTTGGACGTTGGGCAGTCTGGGGCCAACGTCCTGACTTTC. Full variable domain (missing parts from reference TRBV5-5 and TRBJ2-6): DAGVTQSPTHLIKTRGQQVTLRCSPISGHKSVSWYQQVLGQGPQFIFQYYEKEERGRGNFPDRFSARQFPNYSSELNVNALLLGDSALYLCASSLDVGQSGANVLTFGAGSRLTVL.

This rearrangement joins TRBV12-1 to TRBJ1-5. TRBV12-1 counts as a pseudogene. The CDR3 contains 12 residues. CDR3 nucleotide sequence: TGTGCCAGCAGCTTTCTTAATCAGCCCCAGCATTTT. Protein product: CASSFLNQPQHF.

This clone was counted once. The CDR3 loop reads CASSQTLLSGANVLTF. The CDR3 DNA sequence: TGTGCCAGCAGTCAGACACTACTCTCTGGGGCCAACGTCCTGACTTTC. The chain links TRBV6-4 to TRBJ2-6, with unresolved D. Germline lookup yields CDR1 MRHNA and CDR2 SNTAGT. This CDR3 is built from 16 residues. The V and J ends lost 5 bases and 0 bases respectively, with 11 bases between them.

The rearrangement uses TRBV30 and TRBJ2-3; D uncertain. The CDR3 runs 14 residues. Trimming took 2 bases from V and 2 from J, leaving 11 bases between them. From germline, CDR1 is GTSNPN and CDR2 SVGIG (reference sequence). DNA for the CDR3: TGTGCCTGGAGTCCAGGCCACCCCACAGATACGCAGTATTTT. Translation: CAWSPGHPTDTQYF. The full variable domain, rest sourced from reference TRBV30 and TRBJ2-3, is SQTIHQWPATLVQPVGSPLSLECTVEGTSNPNLYWYRQAAGRGLQLLFYSVGIGQISSEVPQNLSASRPQDRQFILSSKKLLLSDSGFYLCAWSPGHPTDTQYFGPGTRLTVL.